Reported below is one T cell receptor beta chain. The authors' processing: Estimation of nucleated cell counts relied on the amplification of reference gene primers. Profiled with immunoSEQ multiplex PCR; TCRdb holds only in-frame clones, not every one. V and J calls and clone size are copied from that table; D and trimming were computed from the DNA. The sample yields around 250,000 clones, around 90% seen once. The sample originates from a study of blood T cell repertoires in COVID-19. This CDR3 region has 15 residues. From germline, CDR1 is MNHEY and CDR2 SVGAGI. The V end was cut by 4 bases, the J end by 6 bases, with 17 bases between. Participant-given clinical history determined each cohort assignment.

Sequenced: PBMCs or T cells enriched from blood (not recorded which). The rearrangement uses TRBV6-5 and TRBJ2-3; D not resolved. This receptor was taken from a woman aged 30 to 39 with acute COVID-19. This CDR3 is CASSSQPDMSDTQYF. For the CDR3, the DNA is TGTGCCAGCAGTTCCCAACCTGATATGAGCGATACGCAGTATTTT.